A single sample is the source of the 27 T cell receptor beta chains below, sequenced in a study of spatial heterogeneity in lung cancer. As for time point: sample taken at primary tumor resection. Tumor, nontumor lung or frozen PBMC supplied whole RNA that was sequenced unsorted. One entry per CDR3 protein results from TCRdb running MiXCR on the 5' RACE reads. The table records roughly 25,000 distinct CDR3 sequences, roughly 4.5% of them present only once. Material: PBMCs, obtained at surgery. The receptors were sampled from a male donor with early-stage non-small cell lung cancer.

This clonotype was found many times. The chain is built from TRBV10-3 and TRBJ2-7, with no clear D. Germline V gives CDR1 ENHRY, CDR2 SYGVKD. This CDR3 is 12 amino acids long. V gave up 3 bases and J gave up 6 bases, with 9 bases separating them. The CDR3 nucleotides are TGTGCCATCAGTGATGCGGTCGGCGAGCAGTACTTC. It yields the protein CAISDAVGEQYF.

This clonotype was seen at least ten times. The rearrangement uses TRBV3-1 and TRBJ1-5; no clear D gene. Trimming pared 1 base from V and 5 bases from J, leaving 3 bases between. Germline CDR1 and CDR2: LGHDT and YNNKEL (reference sequence). The CDR3 sequence is 12 residues long. The CDR3 bases are TGTGCCAGCAGCCAAGGGGATCAGCCCCAGCATTTT. Its translation is CASSQGDQPQHF.

Sample share makes this clonotype medium-sized (0.01 to 0.1%). The gene calls are TRBV10-2 and TRBJ2-2; 7 bases line up with TRBD1. The V gene's germline CDR1 is WSHSY and CDR2 SAAADI. Trimming cost V 7 bases and J 0 bases; bases outside gene matches: 5. This CDR3 comprises 15 residues. The CDR3 DNA is TGCGCCAGCAACGACCAGGGGGCGAACACCGGGGAGCTGTTTTTT. Amino acids: CASNDQGANTGELFF.

This clonotype was recorded many times. The rearrangement joins TRBV5-6 to TRBJ2-7; D tentatively reads TRBD1 or TRBD2 (6 bases each). Trimming took 2 bases from V and 3 from J, leaving 12 bases between them. This CDR3 has 14 residues. Germline V lookup: CDR1 SGHDT, CDR2 YYEEEE. The CDR3 loop is CASSLWGAIYEQYF. CDR3 DNA sequence: TGTGCCAGCAGCTTATGGGGGGCGATCTACGAGCAGTACTTC.

In its sample, this clonotype is medium-sized (0.01 to 0.1%). Here the CDR3 reads CASNFDRDRRRQPQHF. The CDR3 DNA is TGTGCCAGCAATTTTGATCGGGACAGGCGCCGTCAGCCCCAGCATTTT. This chain connects TRBV12-3 or TRBV12-4 to TRBJ1-5; TRBD1 matches 8 bases. The CDR3 length is 16 residues. J lost 6 bases, V lost 7 bases, and 14 bases had no gene match.

This clonotype was seen at least ten times. This chain joins TRBV30 and TRBJ2-6; D unresolved. V shed 3 bases and J shed 2 bases, with 5 bases lying between them. The CDR3 has 13 residues. Germline CDR1 is GTSNPN and CDR2 is SVGIG (reference sequence). CDR3 region: CAWRLAGANVLTF. In DNA form, the CDR3 reads TGTGCCTGGAGGCTTGCTGGGGCCAACGTCCTGACTTTC.

This clonotype ranks as medium-sized. The chain recombines TRBV28 with TRBJ2-4, with D perhaps matching TRBD2 (6 bases). The CDR3 consists of 12 residues. Germline V CDR1 and CDR2: MDHEN, SYDVKM. Trimming took off 6 bases at V and 12 bases at J, with 15 bases between the two ends. The DNA of the CDR3 is TGTGCCAGCAGCTCGACTAGTTTACGTCAGTACTTC. This encodes CASSSTSLRQYF.

This clonotype was found many times. The CDR3 nucleotides are TGTGCCAGCAGCCGGGACAGGGCGTGGTCACCCCTCCACTTT. Protein product: CASSRDRAWSPLHF. V is TRBV7-2 and J is TRBJ1-6; TRBD1 matches at 9 bases. This CDR3 contains 14 residues. The germline gives CDR1 SGHTA, CDR2 FQGNSA. Trimming removed 5 bases from V and 10 bases from J; junction bases left unmatched: 6.

This clonotype is medium-sized within its sample. The chain couples TRBV7-9 to TRBJ2-2, with D unresolved. Germline CDR1 is SEHNR and CDR2 is FQNEAQ (reference sequence). This CDR3 region has 18 residues. V lost 1 base, J lost 0 bases, and 15 bases lay in between. The CDR3 reads CASSLGNRQLANTGELFF. The CDR3 DNA sequence: TGTGCCAGCAGCTTAGGAAATAGACAACTCGCGAACACCGGGGAGCTGTTTTTT.

In this sample, this clonotype turned up many times. CDR3 loop: CASSDDRATNEKLFF. The CDR3 DNA reads as TGTGCCAGCAGCGACGATCGAGCAACTAATGAAAAACTGTTTTTT. The rearrangement joins TRBV5-4 to TRBJ1-4, with D uncertain. Trimming pared 4 bases from V and 0 bases from J, leaving 10 bases between. The CDR3 is 15 residues long. The germline CDR1 and CDR2 sequences are SGHNT and YYREEE (reference sequence).

By share, this clonotype counts as medium-sized. The chain joins TRBV4-3 to TRBJ1-5; TRBD1 matches at 8 bases. After removal of 3 bases from V and 2 bases from J, the junction contained 6 bases not matched to a gene. Germline loops: CDR1 LGHNA, CDR2 YSLEER. The CDR3 runs 16 residues. CDR3 DNA: TGCGCCAGCAGCCAGGGGTTGACAGGGGGCAATCAGCCCCAGCATTTT. Amino acids: CASSQGLTGGNQPQHF.

Note on this clonotype: This may be a read error, as it is one base from a much larger clone. CDR3 nucleotides: TGTGCCAGCTCACCACCTAGCGGGTCCAGCTACGGGCAGTACTTC. It is translated as CASSPPSGSSYGQYF. The chain couples TRBV18 to TRBJ2-7, with 7 positions matching TRBD2. CDR1 and CDR2 from the germline V gene are KGHSH and LQKENI. The CDR3 has 15 residues. The whole variable domain, filled in from reference TRBV18 and TRBJ2-7, reads NAGVMQNPRHLVRRRGQEARLRCSPMKGHSHVYWYRQLPEEGLKFMVYLQKENIIDESGMPKERFSAEFPKEGPSILRIQQVVRGDSAAYFCASSPPSGSSYGQYFGPGTRLTVT.

This clonotype was seen many times. The chain links TRBV20-1 to TRBJ1-6; 8 bases are a match to TRBD1. Germline CDR1 DFQATT, CDR2 SNEGSKA (reference sequence). Unmatched junction bases numbered 5, after V lost 0 bases and J lost 7 bases. CDR3 length equals 15 residues. This CDR3 reads CSARDGGQGNSPLHF. The CDR3 region has the DNA TGCAGTGCTAGAGACGGAGGACAGGGCAATTCACCCCTCCACTTT.

This clonotype was recorded at least ten times. The chain employs TRBV28 and TRBJ1-6; D is possibly TRBD1 (6 bases). This CDR3 is 15 amino acids long. In germline, CDR1 is MDHEN, CDR2 SYDVKM. V was trimmed by 7 bases and J by 0 bases, leaving 10 bases between them. CDR3 in DNA: TGTGCCAGCATACAGGGTAACTCCTATAATTCACCCCTCCACTTT. Translating it yields CASIQGNSYNSPLHF. Together with reference TRBV28 and TRBJ1-6, the CDR3 gives the full variable domain: DVKVTQSSRYLVKRTGEKVFLECVQDMDHENMFWYRQDPGLGLRLIYFSYDVKMKEKGDIPEGYSVSREKKERFSLILESASTNQTSMYLCASIQGNSYNSPLHFGNGTRLTVT.

This clonotype was counted ten times or more. The V call is TRBV28, the J call TRBJ2-7; TRBD1 agrees at 8 bases. V lost 6 bases, J lost 5 bases, and 9 bases stayed unmatched. Germline V lookup: CDR1 MDHEN, CDR2 SYDVKM. The CDR3 covers 14 residues. CDR3 bases: TGTGCCAGCAGAGAACCAGGGGGCAGGAACGAGCAGTACTTC. This translates into CASREPGGRNEQYF.

This clonotype is medium-sized by share. The CDR3 nucleotides are TGTGCCAGCAACCTTGGGGATCGGTACGAGCAGTACTTC. This gives the protein CASNLGDRYEQYF. The chain combines TRBV11-2 with TRBJ2-7; D gene uncertain. V was clipped by 7 bases and J by 4 bases, with 14 bases between them. The germline gives CDR1 SGHAT, CDR2 FQNNGV. There are 13 residues in the CDR3.

At least ten counts were recorded for this clonotype. The V and J genes are TRBV3-1 and TRBJ2-5, with a possible D match to TRBD2 (6 bases). V was trimmed by 3 bases and J by 5 bases, leaving 13 bases between them. Germline CDR1 LGHDT, CDR2 YNNKEL (reference sequence). The CDR3 is 14 residues long. The CDR3 loop is CASSQMGGGETQYF. CDR3 coding DNA: TGTGCCAGCAGCCAGATGGGGGGAGGCGAGACCCAGTACTTC.

Ten or more counts support this clonotype. Written as DNA, the CDR3 is TGTGCCAGCAGCTTTAGGTCAGGGGGCTCGCCCGGGGAGCTGTTTTTT. As protein: CASSFRSGGSPGELFF. V is TRBV11-2 and J is TRBJ2-2; 8 bases align to TRBD1. The germline V gene encodes CDR1 SGHAT and CDR2 FQNNGV. The CDR3 consists of 16 residues. J lost 6 bases, V lost 3 bases, and 9 bases had no gene match.

This clonotype is labeled as medium-sized. V is TRBV4-1 and J is TRBJ2-6, with 12 nucleotides matching TRBD2. The V and J ends lost 2 bases and 1 base, in that order; junction bases with no gene match: 9. Germline V CDR1 and CDR2: MGHRA, YSYEKL. CDR3 size: 20 residues. CDR3 coding DNA: TGCGCCAGCAGCCAAACGTCCGGACTAGCGGGATCGTCTGGGGCCAACGTCCTGACTTTC. Protein product: CASSQTSGLAGSSGANVLTF.

Ten or more counts support this clonotype. This chain links TRBV28 with TRBJ1-1; D might be TRBD1 (5 bases). With 1 base removed from V and 1 base from J, the gap between germline ends came to 10 bases. CDR1 and CDR2 from the germline V gene are MDHEN and SYDVKM. There are 15 residues in the CDR3. CDR3 amino acids: CASSLSAGPNTEAFF. Here the CDR3 DNA reads TGTGCCAGCAGTTTATCGGCGGGACCGAACACTGAAGCTTTCTTT.

This clonotype turned up a few times. The gene calls are TRBV7-2 and TRBJ2-7; 8 positions agree with TRBD1. CDR3 length: 13 amino acids. The V and J ends lost 4 bases and 5 bases, in that order; junction bases with no gene match: 4. Per germline, CDR1 SGHTA and CDR2 FQGNSA. The DNA for the CDR3 is TGTGCCAGCAGCTGGACAGGGTCCCACGAGCAGTACTTC. Translating gives CASSWTGSHEQYF. The full variable domain, rest sourced from reference TRBV7-2 and TRBJ2-7, is GAGVSQSPSNKVTEKGKDVELRCDPISGHTALYWYRQSLGQGLEFLIYFQGNSAPDKSGLPSDRFSAERTGGSVSTLTIQRTQQEDSAVYLCASSWTGSHEQYFGPGTRLTVT.

This clonotype was counted ten times or more. The chain is built from TRBV7-2 and TRBJ1-2, with TRBD1 matching over 8 bases. The CDR3 is made up of 14 amino acids. With 4 bases clipped from V and 8 bases from J, the junction kept 9 bases outside the gene matches. Germline CDR1 reads SGHTA; CDR2 reads FQGNSA. The CDR3 protein is CASSSLGAGGGYTF. CDR3 nucleotide sequence: TGTGCCAGCAGCTCACTGGGGGCAGGGGGCGGCTACACCTTC.

This clonotype appeared many times. The V gene is TRBV12-3 or TRBV12-4, the J gene TRBJ1-4; D is ambiguous. Trimming left V 5 bases short and J 12 bases short, with 10 bases between. CDR3 length: 11 residues. CDR3 bases: TGTGCCAGCAGTCCCGCCAATGAACTGTTTTTT. This codes for CASSPANELFF.

At least ten counts were recorded for this clonotype. This chain connects TRBV21-1 to TRBJ1-2. TRBV21-1 is recorded as a pseudogene. This CDR3 is 12 amino acids long. The CDR3 loop is CASSNSQNGYTF. The CDR3 nucleotides are TGTGCCAGCAGCAACTCCCAGAATGGCTACACCTTC.

Ten or more counts support this clonotype. The chain has TRBV5-1 and TRBJ2-7; weak D call: TRBD1 (5 bases). Germline CDR1 SGHRS, CDR2 YFSETQ. With 0 bases removed from V and 2 bases from J, the gap between germline ends came to 9 bases. CDR3 length equals 14 residues. The DNA for the CDR3 is TGCGCCAGCAGCTTGGAGCAGGGTACCTACGAGCAGTACTTC. This codes for CASSLEQGTYEQYF.

In this sample, this clonotype turned up many times. The chain carries TRBV7-8 and TRBJ2-7; D is uncertain. Germline loops: CDR1 SGHVS, CDR2 FQNEAQ. CDR3 size: 14 residues. Trimming shortened V by 6 bases and J by 0 bases, and 12 bases separated the two germline ends. The CDR3 protein is CASRPDETSYEQYF. The CDR3 DNA is TGTGCCAGCAGGCCGGACGAGACCTCCTACGAGCAGTACTTC.

This clonotype was seen more than once but under ten times. This sequence joins TRBV28 and TRBJ1-2; D is unclear. This CDR3 has 12 residues. The germline V and J ends were trimmed by 6 bases and 6 bases, with 11 bases remaining between them. Germline-derived CDR1 and CDR2 are MDHEN and SYDVKM. In DNA, the CDR3 is TGTGCCAGCAGGACACCTCTTAATGGCTACACCTTC. This encodes CASRTPLNGYTF.